This is a list of T cell receptor beta chains from one sample in a study of cytomegalovirus exposure and HLA in healthy donors. Clones were sequenced by immunoSEQ multiplex PCR, and TCRdb holds only the in-frame ones, with some missing. Among roughly 130,000 clones listed, roughly 80% were seen once. The sequenced sample was PBMCs. These receptors were taken from a man between 25 and 39 years old in good health and CMV-seronegative. Each CDR3 is given with its conserved first and last residue. The D gene is left open where the match is weak. Clone sizes are given selectively: once, few, many, or a class where the clone is expanded.

TRBJ2-2	-	-	TRBV9	CATRAGDTGELFF	TGTGCCACCAGAGCAGGGGACACCGGGGAGCTGTTTTTT
TRBJ2-5	-	-	TRBV5-1	CASSLGIQGQETQYF	TGCGCCAGCAGCTTGGGGATACAGGGTCAAGAGACCCAGTACTTC
TRBJ2-5	-	-	TRBV6-5	CASSYNMETQYF	TGTGCCAGCAGTTACAATATGGAGACCCAGTACTTC
TRBJ1-4	-	TRBD1	TRBV2	CASSGTAGTANEEKLFF	TGTGCCAGCAGTGGGACGGCAGGGACAGCCAACGAAGAAAAACTGTTTTTT
TRBJ1-2	-	-	TRBV7-9	CASSLDGGFTVYGYTF	TGTGCCAGCAGCTTAGATGGCGGGTTCACTGTCTATGGCTACACCTTC
TRBJ2-6	-	-	TRBV7-2	CASSSPSRGGDSGANVLTF	TGTGCCAGCAGCTCCCCCTCGAGGGGGGGCGACTCTGGGGCCAACGTCCTGACTTTC
TRBJ1-5	-	-	TRBV28	CAGNRVNQPQHF	TGTGCCGGAAACAGGGTCAATCAGCCCCAGCATTTT
TRBJ1-3	-	-	TRBV30	CAWSQRRGTGNTIYF	TGTGCCTGGAGCCAAAGGCGGGGGACAGGAAACACCATATATTTT
TRBJ2-6	once	-	TRBV2	CASSFGGGTGANGLTF	TGTGCCAGCAGTTTTGGGGGGGGCACTGGGGCCAACGGCCTGACTTTC
TRBJ1-6	-	-	TRBV4-2	CASSRGVDYNSPLHF	TGTGCCAGCAGCCGCGGGGTTGATTATAATTCACCCCTCCACTTT
TRBJ2-1	-	TRBD1	TRBV19	CASGTGGYNEQFF	TGTGCCAGCGGGACAGGGGGTTACAATGAGCAGTTCTTC
TRBJ2-1	-	TRBD2	TRBV10-3	CAISERGEGEQFF	TGTGCCATCAGTGAGCGGGGGGAGGGTGAGCAGTTCTTC
TRBJ2-6	-	-	TRBV25-1	CAPQSLLTF	TGTGCACCCCAAAGCCTCCTGACTTTC
TRBJ2-1	-	TRBD2	TRBV5-1	CASSFSSGESYNEQFF	TGCGCCAGCAGCTTCTCTAGCGGGGAGTCCTACAATGAGCAGTTCTTC
TRBJ1-2	-	TRBD1	TRBV28	CASSLTGQGYGYTF	TGTGCCAGCAGTCTCACAGGACAGGGTTATGGCTACACCTTC
TRBJ2-1	-	-	TRBV15	CATSREVVGLYNEQFF	TGTGCCACCAGCAGAGAAGTTGTGGGACTCTACAATGAGCAGTTCTTC
TRBJ1-5	-	TRBD1	TRBV28	CASSLSTGQGINQPQHF	TGTGCCAGCAGTTTATCCACGGGACAGGGGATTAATCAGCCCCAGCATTTT
TRBJ2-3	-	TRBD1	TRBV6-5	CASSPLRQGKDTQYF	TGTGCCAGCAGCCCCCTCAGACAGGGAAAAGATACGCAGTATTTT
TRBJ2-7	once	TRBD1	TRBV6-6	CASSHPGQGFYEQYF	TGTGCCAGCAGTCACCCGGGACAGGGATTCTACGAGCAGTACTTC
TRBJ2-7	-	TRBD1	TRBV18	CASSLGQGAYEQYF	TGTGCCAGCTCACTAGGACAGGGGGCCTACGAGCAGTACTTC
TRBJ2-5	-	TRBD1	TRBV6-5	CATRDRGSEETQYF	TGTGCCACACGGGACAGGGGGTCGGAAGAGACCCAGTACTTC